The T cell receptor beta chain described here comes from a study of T cell changes during pregnancy in multiple sclerosis. Germline V gene sequence: CDR1 MNHEY, CDR2 SVGAGI. Trimming cost V 0 bases and J 5 bases, with 12 bases left between them. CDR3 length equals 15 residues. The repertoire was sequenced with immunoSEQ multiplex PCR; TCRdb's copy has only in-frame clones and lacks some. The sample gives tens of thousands of clones, roughly nine tenths of which show up once; around 0.9% is in the top ten. Sequenced material: peripheral blood, taken before pregnancy. This receptor was identified in a female donor with multiple sclerosis, enrolled in a pregnancy study. The V and J genes are TRBV6-5 and TRBJ2-3; D remains ambiguous. The CDR3 is CASSYSAPKRDTQYF. CDR3 in DNA: TGTGCCAGCAGTTACTCTGCACCGAAGCGAGATACGCAGTATTTT.